The source of this TCR beta chain is a study of CD8 T cells in ankylosing spondylitis. Study results and caveats: Several of the motif variants were reported before in synovial fluid and blood from reactive arthritis. Researchers reportedly found disease-linked clones significantly enriched in matched ankylosing spondylitis synovial fluid. Relatively rare in peripheral blood, disease-linked clones were also CD8+.

This clonotype was seen repeatedly, ten times or more. The target antigen is unknown. Molecular-barcoded quantitative 5'-RACE produced these TCR beta libraries. TCRdb ran MiXCR on the 5' RACE reads and lists one entry per CDR3 protein. The data hold 300,000 to 400,000 distinct CDR3 sequences, with under 14% observed a single time. V was clipped by 4 bases and J by 2 bases, with 9 bases between them. There are 13 residues in the CDR3. Germline V CDR1 and CDR2: SGHRS, YFSETQ. This chain connects TRBV5-1 to TRBJ2-5; D is undetermined. The TCR comes from a female donor with ankylosing spondylitis or in good health (not recorded which). The sequencing input was blood, either unsorted or a sorted T cell fraction (not recorded which). CDR3 sequence: CASSAVLQETQYF. The CDR3 nucleotides are TGCGCCAGCAGCGCAGTGTTACAAGAGACCCAGTACTTC.